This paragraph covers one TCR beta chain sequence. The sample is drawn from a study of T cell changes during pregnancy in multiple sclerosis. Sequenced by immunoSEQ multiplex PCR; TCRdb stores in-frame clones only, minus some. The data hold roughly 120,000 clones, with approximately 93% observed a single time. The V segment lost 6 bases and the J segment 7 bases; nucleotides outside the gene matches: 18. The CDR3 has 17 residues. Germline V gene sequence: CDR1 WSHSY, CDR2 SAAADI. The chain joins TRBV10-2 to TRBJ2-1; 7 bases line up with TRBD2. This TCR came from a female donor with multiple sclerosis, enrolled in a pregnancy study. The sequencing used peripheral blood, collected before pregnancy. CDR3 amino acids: CASRATNKAGSGNEQFF. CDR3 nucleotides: TGCGCCAGCAGGGCAACAAATAAAGCGGGGTCTGGGAATGAGCAGTTCTTC.